The 12 T cell receptor beta chains presented below share a single source sample, sequenced in a study of T cell responses to AZD1222 COVID-19 vaccine (dated by TCRdb to the early 2020s). The time point label for this specimen denotes: about 28 days (+/-7) after the second vaccine dose. The library was generated by the immunoSEQ multiplex PCR assay. This is the immuneACCESS table as TCRdb keeps it, with only in-frame sequences that have V and J called. A part of the clones is gone; compared with another copy, unresolved V genes explain less than half, and the rest is unexplained. The sample profile shows roughly 100,000 clones; 75% to 90% of them were found once. 40% to 55% of the sample is held by the ten biggest clonotypes. This sample comprised peripheral blood, obtained 28 days after the second AZD1222 dose. These receptors all stem from an adult who received the AZD1222 COVID-19 vaccine.

The chain combines TRBV20-1 with TRBJ2-6; D is undetermined. Per germline, CDR1 DFQATT and CDR2 SNEGSKA (reference sequence). Trimming stripped 3 bases from V and 4 bases from J, with 10 bases between. The CDR3 loop spans 14 amino acids. CDR3 protein: CSASLSAGANVLTF. CDR3 sequence (DNA): TGCAGTGCTAGTTTGAGCGCCGGGGCCAACGTCCTGACTTTC.

This chain joins TRBV28 and TRBJ2-7; 8 nucleotides align to TRBD2. V trimming: 4 bases; J trimming: 0 bases; junction bases outside the gene matches: 11. The CDR3 length is 17 residues. Germline V gene sequence: CDR1 MDHEN, CDR2 SYDVKM. CDR3 in amino acids: CASSSHPGGGSSYEQYF. DNA for the CDR3: TGTGCCAGCAGTTCCCACCCGGGGGGGGGCTCCTCCTACGAGCAGTACTTC.

The chain employs TRBV10-3 and TRBJ2-3, with 9 bases fitting TRBD2. CDR1 and CDR2 from the germline V gene are ENHRY and SYGVKD. The CDR3 consists of 13 residues. V was pared by 10 bases and J by 4 bases, with 6 bases of the junction left unmatched. The CDR3 region is CATSSGTPDTQYF. The DNA for the CDR3 is TGTGCCACCTCTAGCGGGACCCCAGATACGCAGTATTTT.

This rearrangement joins TRBV7-9 to TRBJ2-3; D is ambiguous. The CDR3 totals 16 residues. Trimming stripped 0 bases from V and 0 bases from J, with 10 bases between. In germline, CDR1 is SEHNR, CDR2 FQNEAQ (reference sequence). CDR3 residues: CASSLAKGTSTDTQYF. The CDR3 coding sequence is TGTGCCAGCAGCTTAGCAAAGGGAACTAGCACAGATACGCAGTATTTT.

This chain links TRBV27 with TRBJ1-2; D not certain. Germline V lookup: CDR1 MNHEY, CDR2 SMNVEV (reference sequence). The germline V and J ends were trimmed by 3 bases and 2 bases, with 10 bases remaining between them. This CDR3 contains 14 residues. The CDR3 DNA follows: TGTGCCAGCAGTTTGAACGGGCTAAACTATGGCTACACCTTC. Its translation: CASSLNGLNYGYTF.

V is TRBV10-3 and J is TRBJ2-1, with TRBD2 as a possible D gene (7 bases). CDR1 and CDR2 from the germline V gene are ENHRY and SYGVKD. This CDR3 has 13 amino acids. V lost 6 bases and J lost 7, with 13 bases in between. CDR3 sequence (DNA): TGTGCCATCAGGGTACAGGGAGGGAATGAGCAGTTCTTC. Translating it yields CAIRVQGGNEQFF.

A single count supports this clone. J is TRBJ2-2 and V is TRBV28; the D gene is possibly TRBD1 (5 bases). Trimming cost V 5 bases and J 6 bases, with 10 bases left between them. This CDR3 has 13 amino acids. Per germline, CDR1 MDHEN and CDR2 SYDVKM. In DNA, the CDR3 is TGTGCCAGCAGTCCAGGGTGGGCCGGGGAGCTGTTTTTT. Amino acid sequence: CASSPGWAGELFF.

This clone has more than one count but fewer than ten. The chain couples TRBV13 to TRBJ2-1, with D perhaps matching TRBD2 (5 bases). The CDR3 sequence is 15 residues long. Germline CDR1 and CDR2: PRHDT and FYEKMQ (reference sequence). Trimming cost V 2 bases and J 4 bases, with 12 bases left between them. In DNA form, the CDR3 reads TGTGCCAGCAGCTTATACGGACTGGGATACAATGAGCAGTTCTTC. Translating gives CASSLYGLGYNEQFF.

The chain uses TRBV7-7 and TRBJ2-3, with D possibly matching TRBD2 (7 bases). The CDR3 has 15 amino acids. Germline V gene sequence: CDR1 SSHAT, CDR2 FNYEAQ (reference sequence). V lost 1 base and J 1 base, leaving 9 bases between the germline ends. Here the CDR3 reads CASSLGGGGTDTQYF. The CDR3 bases are TGTGCCAGCAGCTTAGGGGGGGGCGGCACAGATACGCAGTATTTT.

V is TRBV28 and J is TRBJ2-7; D is undetermined. CDR1 and CDR2 (germline): MDHEN, SYDVKM. CDR3 length: 11 amino acids. Trimming took 3 bases from V and 3 from J, leaving 3 bases between them. The CDR3 spells CASSFNYEQYF. The DNA of the CDR3 is TGTGCCAGCAGTTTTAACTACGAGCAGTACTTC.

The chain is built from TRBV15 and TRBJ1-2; D perhaps matches TRBD1 (5 bases). V was clipped by 7 bases and J by 4 bases, with 16 bases between them. Germline V gene sequence: CDR1 LNHNV, CDR2 YYDKDF (reference sequence). The length of the CDR3 is 14 residues. This chain's CDR3 is CATKPQGLTYGYTF. Written as DNA, the CDR3 is TGTGCCACCAAGCCCCAGGGTCTTACCTATGGCTACACCTTC.

V gene TRBV7-2 combines with J gene TRBJ2-3; D uncertain. The CDR3 length is 14 residues. From germline, CDR1 is SGHTA and CDR2 FQGNSA. V was shortened by 4 bases and J by 1 base, with 9 bases between the two germline ends. The CDR3 region has the DNA TGTGCCAGCAGCTCATCTAGGGGCACAGATACGCAGTATTTT. Translated: CASSSSRGTDTQYF.